One and the same sample provided the 11 T cell receptor beta chains below, sequenced in a study of response to subunit inactivated influenza vaccine. TCRdb re-called the RT-PCR reads through MiXCR, storing one row per CDR3 protein. The sample includes roughly 290,000 distinct CDR3 sequences, 20% to 25% seen only once; the top ten take approximately 10%. The specimen comprised PBMCs from blood, sampled about 20 months after vaccination. These receptors originate from a man between 50 and 70 years old who received an inactivated influenza vaccine.

This clonotype was seen a few times. This chain joins TRBV7-6 and TRBJ1-4, with TRBD1 matching 8 bases. V dropped 1 base and J dropped 8; count of bases not matched to a gene: 6. This CDR3 has 15 amino acids. CDR1 SGHVS and CDR2 FNYEAQ come from the germline V gene. Written as DNA, the CDR3 is TGTGCCAGCAGCTTAGGAGGTGCAGGGGGCGAAAAACTGTTTTTT. It yields the protein CASSLGGAGGEKLFF.

This sequence joins TRBV6-5 and TRBJ2-3; 9 nucleotides agree with TRBD2. With 2 bases clipped from V and 2 bases from J, the junction kept 11 bases outside the gene matches. The CDR3 is 18 amino acids. CDR1 and CDR2 (germline): MNHEY, SVGAGI. The CDR3: CASSYRPAASGTTDTQYF. In DNA, the CDR3 is TGTGCCAGCAGTTACCGACCTGCCGCTAGCGGGACCACAGATACGCAGTATTTT.

This clonotype has a handful of counts. This chain links TRBV11-2 with TRBJ2-3; D is tentatively TRBD1 or TRBD2 (5 bases each). V gave up 2 bases and J gave up 0 bases, with 9 bases separating them. From germline, CDR1 is SGHAT and CDR2 FQNNGV. The CDR3 covers 15 residues. Here the CDR3 reads CASSLRGASTDTQYF. For the CDR3, the DNA is TGTGCCAGCAGCTTAAGAGGGGCTAGCACAGATACGCAGTATTTT.

This chain uses TRBV4-1 with TRBJ2-1; TRBD2 is a possible D gene (6 bases). The V end was cut by 5 bases, the J end by 1 base, with 15 bases between. The CDR3 covers 16 residues. Looked up from germline, CDR1 is MGHRA and CDR2 is YSYEKL. CDR3 sequence: CASSELPGLSYNEQFF. The CDR3 coding sequence is TGCGCCAGCAGCGAACTCCCAGGACTATCCTACAATGAGCAGTTCTTC.

This clonotype was counted once. The gene calls are TRBV20-1 and TRBJ1-6; no firm D call. V was shortened by 5 bases and J by 13 bases, with 9 bases between the two germline ends. The CDR3 runs to 10 residues. Germline V gene lookup returns CDR1 DFQATT and CDR2 SNEGSKA (reference sequence). The CDR3 loop reads CSAARRPLHF. The CDR3 region has the DNA TGCAGTGCTGCCCGGCGGCCCCTCCACTTT.

The table lists this clonotype with a few counts. This chain joins TRBV5-6 and TRBJ2-7; a weak D match, TRBD1 (6 bases). Trimming removed 4 bases from V and 0 bases from J, with 20 bases in between. Germline CDR1 reads SGHDT; CDR2 reads YYEEEE. The length of the CDR3 is 17 residues. The CDR3 protein is CASSPALRTDLSYEQYF. DNA of the CDR3: TGTGCCAGCAGCCCTGCACTACGGACAGACCTCTCCTACGAGCAGTACTTC.

This clonotype has only a few counts. The chain has TRBV4-1 and TRBJ1-3; tentatively, D is TRBD1 (6 bases). Trimming pared 0 bases from V and 0 bases from J, leaving 12 bases between. This CDR3 comprises 17 residues. The germline V gene encodes CDR1 MGHRA and CDR2 YSYEKL. CDR3 in amino acids: CASSQERQGHSGNTIYF. Here the CDR3 DNA reads TGCGCCAGCAGCCAAGAGCGGCAGGGGCACTCTGGAAACACCATATATTTT.

The rearrangement links TRBV27 to TRBJ1-1; no definite D call. There are 13 residues in the CDR3. Trimming left V 4 bases short and J 0 bases short, with 6 bases between. Germline V lookup: CDR1 MNHEY, CDR2 SMNVEV (reference sequence). The CDR3 is CASSWGLNTEAFF. CDR3 coding DNA: TGTGCCAGCAGTTGGGGATTGAACACTGAAGCTTTCTTT.

In DNA form, the CDR3 reads TGTGCCAGCAGTGAATCCAGGGGGTACACCGGGGAGCTGTTTTTT. Translating it yields CASSESRGYTGELFF. The chain employs TRBV25-1 and TRBJ2-2, with TRBD1 matching 7 bases. This CDR3 contains 15 residues. Per the germline V gene, CDR1 is MGHDK and CDR2 is SYGVNS. Germline trimming cut 1 base from V and 3 bases from J; bases unmatched to any gene: 2.

On this clonotype: This may stem from a read error, because a much larger clone lies one nucleotide away. This chain joins TRBV5-1 and TRBJ1-5, with TRBD1 as a possible D gene (6 bases). The V end lost 7 bases, the J end lost 6 bases, and 17 bases lay between the germline ends. CDR3 length: 14 amino acids. CDR1 and CDR2 (germline): SGHRS, YFSETQ. The DNA for the CDR3 is TGCGCCAGCGCTCCGCGAGCGGGGGCTCAGCCCCAGCATTTT. Translating it yields CASAPRAGAQPQHF.

This clonotype came up a few times. This rearrangement joins TRBV7-6 to TRBJ1-1; D may be TRBD1 (6 bases). This CDR3 comprises 15 residues. CDR1 SGHVS and CDR2 FNYEAQ come from the germline V gene. The germline V and J ends were trimmed by 4 bases and 2 bases, with 14 bases remaining between them. The CDR3 region is CASSSLNRANTEAFF. CDR3 DNA sequence: TGTGCCAGCAGCTCCCTAAACAGGGCCAACACTGAAGCTTTCTTT.